This T cell receptor (beta chain) appears in the sequencing data of a study of T-cell memory formation after mild COVID-19. Overall study context: TCR clusters showed largely donor specificity.

The sample holds a few counts of this clonotype. No antigen is known for it. TCRdb processed the 5' RACE reads anew with MiXCR; each CDR3 protein has one entry. This table holds just over 350,000 distinct CDR3 sequences, around 14% found once. Findings and limits, study-wide: Pre-infection memory contained some responding clones, which suggested that cross-reactive memory had joined.

Trimming removed 5 bases at V and 8 bases at J, with 9 bases between. CDR1 is SGHTA, CDR2 FQGNSA, per germline. The CDR3 is 12 residues long. The V call is TRBV7-2, the J call TRBJ1-4; D ambiguous. This clonotype was obtained from a man between 18 and 35 years old who had mild COVID-19 (a few samples of this study predate the infection). Cell type and time point are not known. Sample: PBMCs or a T cell subset sorted from them (not recorded which). CDR3 nucleotides: TGTGCCAGCAGCCCCGTAGGAGAAAAACTGTTTTTT. It specifies CASSPVGEKLFF.